This TCR beta chain is from a study of T cell clonality in common variable immunodeficiency. This clone was counted at least ten times. Its antigen is still unknown. The read gets to within 3 residues of the CDR3 end, and the germline J gene fills in the rest. Method: immunoSEQ multiplex PCR; TCRdb's copy keeps in-frame clones and lacks some. The sample counts around 25,000 clones, none seen once; the ten largest own 24%. V was pared by 6 bases and J by 3 bases, with 2 bases of the junction left unmatched. Germline CDR1 reads SGHTA; CDR2 reads FQGTGA. The CDR3 length is 13 residues. Points from the study as a whole: Reportedly, TCR beta sequences from common variable immunodeficiency showed fewer deletions and N-nucleotide insertions.

The chain links TRBV7-3 to TRBJ2-3; 8 bases map to TRBD1. Input material: peripheral blood mononuclear cells. The TCR originated in a human donor with common variable immunodeficiency. CDR3 sequence: CASRRQGTDTQYF. Incomplete CDR3 DNA: TGTGCCAGCAGACGACAGGGGACAGATACG.